This T cell receptor beta chain was found in a study of cytomegalovirus exposure and HLA in healthy donors (dated by TCRdb to 2015 to 2018). In the study overall: An earlier analysis of 587 of the donors reported about 300 Gb of sequence data and 117 million unique TCR beta sequences obtained from about 170 million T cells. An early release covering 550 to 700 HLA-typed donors comprised roughly 300 gigabases of sequencing data and around 80 million unique TCR sequences. The genetic ancestry cluster associated with self-reported Caucasian donors included 81% of the roughly 380 genotyped donors. The study was designed to test whether signatures of past pathogen exposure could be identified by cataloging public T cell receptors. The T cell repertoires of around 670 subjects were profiled by immunosequencing and related to cytomegalovirus serostatus. In addition to the first cohort of 500 to 850 subjects, a separate validation cohort of 130 or so different subjects was used. High-throughput TCR immunosequencing, statistical association of individual TCRs with disease status, and machine learning were combined to predict cytomegalovirus infection status. A later analysis re-analyzed previously published TCR beta repertoires from about 730 donors and added high-resolution HLA genotyping to study TCR occurrence patterns. In the later analysis, no new phenotypic data were used to find candidate immune exposures; instead, reliance was placed on TCR beta sequences and their occurrence across donors. In an earlier analysis of several hundred of the donors, high-throughput TCR beta sequencing was used to judge whether each TCR beta V gene segment behaved as functional or pseudogenic. Donor age, sex, ethnicity and CMV serostatus were compiled alongside the repertoire data. In a later genetic analysis, genome-wide SNP genotypes for about three fifths of the roughly 670 donors were used, and that subset was treated as a discovery cohort. All discovery cohort repertoires had been generated on a single sequencing platform. Class I and class II HLA loci were covered by the typing at four-digit resolution. Typing coverage differed by locus: A, B, C, DRB1 and DQB1 were typed in about 620-630 donors, DQA1 in about 500, DPA1 in 600 to 610, and DPB1 in 472. Four to six DR-DQ haplotypes were handled as single units for association and clustering, since linkage in the cohort was strong. Among 300 to 500 genotyped donors of the cohort, an average of approximately 240,000 unique TCR beta nucleotide sequences was sequenced per donor, of which roughly 18% were non-productive. What the authors observed across the whole study: Because the 87-base-pair reads could not distinguish some IMGT-functional V segments, including TRBV6-2 and TRBV6-3, those segments were excluded. Most CMV-associated TCR beta chains appeared to be HLA-restricted in a later analysis, and the HLA associations seemed to be driven largely by CMV exposure. Assigning TCR associations to individual alleles was difficult when HLA alleles, especially DR and DQ, strongly co-occurred. A further reported finding was that TCR beta sequences accurately predicted the HLA-A and HLA-B alleles for most subjects in the first cohort. Because some donors lacked HLA typing at each locus, the association tests relied only on the typed subset. In a later analysis, TCR association rates were found to vary across HLA loci, with the most associated TCRs seen for DRB1 alleles and the fewest for HLA-C alleles. In vitro tests confirmed that a few of the cytomegalovirus-associated TCR beta chains recognize cytomegalovirus antigens. According to a later analysis, parvovirus B19, influenza, CMV and Epstein-Barr virus appeared linked to several top co-occurrence clusters. For the cohort, immune exposure information was limited to CMV serostatus. A cluster of highly shared sequence variants was judged likely to be a technical artifact of the sequencing pipeline. In a later genetic analysis, a missense DCLRE1C variant was associated with V-gene and J-gene trimming of TCR beta chains, and the association was replicated in an independent cohort. The classifier was reported to diagnose cytomegalovirus status with high specificity and sensitivity in both the original cohort and the validation cohort. In a later genetic analysis, fewer N-insertions in productive TCRs were reported among donors in an Asian-associated ancestry cluster than the roughly 710-donor mean. It was suggested by the authors that the approach could potentially be generalized to other disease states and immunological phenotypes. Compared with equally common non-associated chains, HLA-associated TCR beta chains in a later analysis were more clonally expanded and had lower generation probabilities. In the study, roughly 160 TCR beta chains were listed as associated with cytomegalovirus. Broadly in line with IMGT annotations, most TCR beta V segments showed up in productive rearrangements about 87% or about 30% of the time in an earlier analysis of 450 to 600 of the donors. Across donors, most TCR sequences were observed very rarely, whereas some public TCRs were present in many individuals. Only TCR beta chains were sequenced in this cohort, and the absence of alpha or paired-chain data limited detectable features. Roughly uniform sequencing depth across donors was assumed in presence/absence analyses, although this assumption may not hold. Specific HLA alleles were associated with 15,000 to 20,000 TCR beta sequences at a false discovery rate of 0.05 in a later analysis. Correlated functional status among segregating V segments might reflect linkage disequilibrium, but an unknown experimental factor could not be ruled out. Seventeen rarely observed V segments, including chromosome 9 orphons, were excluded from the earlier analysis of a few hundred of the donors because counts were too low.

The method was the immunoSEQ multiplex PCR assay. A mixture of 60 forward primers for TCR Vbeta segments and 13 reverse primers for TCR Jbeta segments was used in the multiplex PCR. The CDR3 region of rearranged TCR beta genes was amplified from genomic DNA by a multiplex PCR assay. On the Illumina HiSeq System, the amplified TCR beta libraries were sequenced as 87-base-pair reads. The source study handled its data this way. A later analysis counted about 82 million unique TCR beta chains across the 550 to 750 repertoires, and 10 million to 12 million of these chains were shared by at least two donors. Raw reads were error-corrected and collapsed into unique sequences by a nearest-neighbor algorithm in which closely related sequences were merged to remove PCR and sequencing errors. To assign V, D and J gene segments, CDR3 sequences were aligned to IMGT reference sequences. For a sequence to be retained, a match of at least six nucleotides was required to both a V gene segment and a J gene segment. Rearrangements were classified as productive when the CDR3 lacked stop codons and remained in frame with V and J, and all other rearrangements were classified as non-productive. CDR3 was defined by IMGT convention, running from the second conserved V-encoded cysteine to the conserved J-encoded phenylalanine. The earlier analysis of about 620 of the donors excluded sequences that lacked an unambiguous match to a single V gene segment. An earlier analysis of just under 600 of the donors called V segments functional above 56.7% productive rearrangements and segregating when the between-donor standard deviation exceeded 5%. A statistical classification framework was built for diagnosing cytomegalovirus status from the catalog of TCR beta chain sequences. A later analysis assigned V and J genes by comparing TCR nucleotide sequences with IMGT/GENE-DB human TR gene sequences. In a later analysis, CDR3 sequences and most-parsimonious VDJ recombination scenarios were assigned using the TCRdist pipeline. A later analysis defined each TCR beta chain by its CDR3 amino acid sequence plus V-gene family, and excluded reads lacking a unique V-gene family. In a later analysis, around 600 highly shared, low-generation-probability nucleotide sequences were removed to address suspected cross-contamination and a sequencing artifact. In a later analysis, a clonal expansion index was calculated for each public chain from normalized within-repertoire ranks of inferred template counts. Generation probabilities in a later analysis came from a VDJ recombination model fitted to out-of-frame rearrangements, and those results were checked against IGoR. In a later analysis, TCR-TCR, TCR-HLA and TCR-CMV co-occurrence was scored with hypergeometric tests, and a repertoire-size bias correction was applied to TCR pairs. A later analysis estimated false discovery rates by permuting HLA or CMV assignments 20 times. A later analysis grouped co-occurring TCRs with DBSCAN, adding TCRdist sequence similarity when clustering within HLA-allele-positive subsets. Co-occurrence clustering excluded repertoires with fewer than 30,000 or more than 120,000 public chains, plus five with anomalous nucleotide sharing. TCRdb retrieved this table from immuneACCESS and kept in-frame rearrangements only. Not all clones are present; in checked studies, unresolved V genes account for under half, and no reason is known for the remainder. The D gene and trimming were derived from the DNA, and the V and J assignments and clone size from that table. This sample lists 60,000 to 65,000 clones; 60% to 80% were detected once. Roughly 23% of the sample is held by the ten biggest clonotypes.

The junction shows trimming of 2 bases on V and 4 bases on J, plus 9 bases between the germline ends. The germline V gene gives CDR1 as SGHTA and CDR2 as FQGNSA. The CDR3 covers 14 residues, taking in both the cysteine and the phenylalanine. Just CDR3 DNA is preserved here, 42 bases in frame from base 1. Of note for this clone: Its antigen remains unidentified. Per-nucleotide qualities are absent, and no much larger clonotype sits a single base away.

The cohort consisted of hundreds of healthy bone marrow donors. At the time of sampling, every cohort member was nominally healthy, though immune exposures that went unrecorded were likely present. The donor tested CMV seropositive and was one of the 289 seropositive cohort members. A peripheral blood sample was collected from each donor, and TCR beta sequencing was performed on peripheral blood mononuclear cells. Genomic DNA was extracted from the blood cell samples with the Qiagen DNeasy Blood Extraction Kit. The rearranged chain carries TRBV7-2 and TRBJ1-3, with a tentative D gene TRBD1 over 5 matching bases. Sequencing was carried out using PBMCs. The sequence derives from a woman aged 40 to 55 in good health and CMV-seropositive. The CDR3 sequence is CASSLSGSGNTIYF. The nucleotide sequence reads as follows: TGTGCCAGCAGCTTATCAGGGTCCGGAAACACCATATATTTT.